The following is a T cell receptor beta chain sequence with its context. Sequencing used immunoSEQ multiplex PCR; TCRdb keeps in-frame clones, though not all of them. The table includes roughly 200,000 clones, approximately 86% detected once. The sample originates from a study of blood T cell repertoires in COVID-19. Overall study context: PBMCs, B-cell-depleted T cells, or T cells were the source of the cDNA or gDNA that made up the material.

Germline lookup yields CDR1 SNHLY and CDR2 FYNNEI. V was pared by 10 bases and J by 6 bases, with 7 bases between. This CDR3 has 10 amino acids. This rearrangement joins TRBV2 to TRBJ2-1; tentative D call: TRBD1 (5 bases). Sequencing used peripheral blood. The source is a middle-aged man with active or convalescent COVID-19. In nucleotides, the CDR3 is TGTGCCAATGGGGCCAATGAGCAGTTCTTC. Translated: CANGANEQFF.